This entry describes one TCR beta chain. The junction had 6 bases not matched to a gene; V was cut back by 1 base and J by 5 bases. In germline, CDR1 is SGHTA, CDR2 FQGNSA. The CDR3 has 15 amino acids. This record belongs to a study of shared clonotypes between healthy human individuals. Execution of the assay was at deep level. Under the authors' procedure: For the immunoSEQ data, sequences were junction-only without quality scores, so filtering differed. TCRdb's table, derived via immunoSEQ multiplex PCR, lists solely in-frame clones and lacks some. Clone size and the V and J calls come from that table; the DNA yielded D and trimming. The table has about 2.1 million clones, roughly 95% seen once. Naivety among CD8 cells was defined by CD45RO negativity and positive CCR7 selection, thereby excluding terminally differentiated effector memory CD45RA+ cells.

The receptor was derived from a man between 18 and 29 years old in good health. Some clones in this sample may be carry-over from other donors' samples. Material: naive CD8+ T cells from PBMCs. This chain links TRBV7-2 with TRBJ1-1, with 8 positions matching TRBD1. This chain's CDR3 is CASSLVQGAVTEAFF. CDR3 DNA sequence: TGTGCCAGCAGCTTAGTTCAGGGGGCCGTTACTGAAGCTTTCTTT.